This T cell receptor (beta chain) was sequenced in a study of blood T cell repertoires in COVID-19. Looking at the study overall: Whether acute or convalescent, the COVID-19 samples came from the United States, Italy and Spain. T cells, B-cell-depleted T cells, or PBMCs provided the cDNA or gDNA that served as material.

Method: immunoSEQ multiplex PCR; TCRdb's copy keeps in-frame clones and lacks some. The data hold over 450,000 clones, with roughly 89% observed a single time. The CDR3 has 13 amino acids. In germline, CDR1 is SGHRS, CDR2 YFSETQ. V was trimmed by 4 bases and J by 3 bases, leaving 10 bases between them. The chain joins TRBV5-1 to TRBJ1-2; TRBD1 might be the D (6 bases). This receptor was taken from a woman aged 45 to 65 with COVID-19, enrolled during active disease. Sample: peripheral blood. This CDR3 reads CASSQGQDYGYTF. The CDR3 DNA reads as TGCGCCAGCAGCCAGGGACAAGACTATGGCTACACCTTC.